This T cell receptor beta chain comes out of a study of OX40 agonist ivuxolimab in advanced cancers. Across the study: Patients' therapy was ivuxolimab, an antibody that acts as an agonist of OX40 (CD134). Two patients with cutaneous melanoma and one with hepatocellular carcinoma, three in total, showed partial responses.

For this clone: The antigen is not known.

Overall study findings and caveats: More expanded clones were found, on average, in CD8+ than in CD4+ T cells.

TCRdb's table, derived via immunoSEQ multiplex PCR, lists solely in-frame clones and lacks some. The sample records around 60,000 clones, about 85% being singletons. The clonotype comes from an adult with an advanced solid tumor such as melanoma, head and neck, liver or kidney cancer. The sequencing here drew on CD4+ or CD8+ T cells sorted from blood, taken in a trial of the OX40 agonist ivuxolimab.

This chain's CDR3 is CASSSRTPVDEQYF. The CDR3 region has the DNA TGTGCCAGCAGTTCCCGGACACCGGTCGACGAGCAGTACTTC. The chain recombines TRBV6-6 with TRBJ2-7; perhaps TRBD1 as D (5 bases). Between the trimmed V and J ends, which lost 4 bases and 5 bases, there was a span of 15 bases. Germline values: CDR1 MNHNY, CDR2 SVGAGI (reference sequence). CDR3 size: 14 residues.